This TCR beta chain was identified during a study of blood T cell repertoires in COVID-19. Trimming shortened V by 10 bases and J by 2 bases, and 16 bases separated the two germline ends. Germline V lookup: CDR1 WSHSY, CDR2 SAAADI. The CDR3 contains 14 residues. This clone was seen just once. Generated by immunoSEQ multiplex PCR, the TCRdb table keeps only in-frame clones and is missing some. The data contain hundreds of thousands of clones, less than 90% of them singletons. Sequencing input: PBMCs or T cells enriched from blood (not recorded which). V and J are TRBV10-2 and TRBJ2-3, with no clear D. This sequence originates from a woman aged 25 to 39 who had been exposed to COVID-19. CDR3 loop: CATSLGRNTDTQYF. CDR3 in DNA: TGCGCCACCTCATTGGGCCGGAACACAGATACGCAGTATTTT.